This TCR beta chain was found in a study of blood T cell repertoires in COVID-19. Clones were sequenced by immunoSEQ multiplex PCR, and TCRdb holds only the in-frame ones, with some missing. The table records roughly 390,000 clones, around 85% of them present only once. The origin of this receptor is a woman aged 18-35 years with acute or convalescent COVID-19. The sample consisted of peripheral blood.

The CDR3 reads CASSLPSNQPQHF. CDR3 coding DNA: TGTGCCAGCAGTCTACCCTCCAATCAGCCCCAGCATTTT. This chain connects TRBV12-3 or TRBV12-4 to TRBJ1-5, with D hard to call. The V and J ends lost 5 bases and 3 bases respectively, with 8 bases between them. The CDR3 sequence is 13 residues long.